Following are 17 T cell receptor beta chains from one sample sequenced in a study of metastatic and nonmetastatic thyroid tumors. Via MiXCR, TCRdb re-called the PCR reads. This table has some 45,000 clones, about an eighth appearing once. No treatment had been given to any patient before thyroid surgery. The sequencing sample was made of blood. These receptors originate from a male donor with papillary thyroid cancer or a benign thyroid nodule (not recorded which). Some clones in this sample may be carry-over from other donors' samples.

With regard to this clone: A read error may produce the germline difference seen at one junction end. The rearrangement joins TRBV28 to TRBJ1-3, with 10 bases lining up with TRBD1. The CDR3 sequence is 15 residues long. CDR1 is MDHEN and CDR2 is SYDVKM in the germline V gene. The CDR3 DNA sequence: TGTGCCAGCATCCCCGCTCGGACAGGGGGAAACACCATATACTTT. This encodes CASIPARTGGNTIYF.

The chain couples TRBV30 to TRBJ2-7; 11 nucleotides align to TRBD1. The CDR3 length is 13 residues. CDR1 and CDR2 (germline): GTSNPN, SVGIG (reference sequence). The V and J ends lost 5 bases and 2 bases, in that order; junction bases with no gene match: 2. The chain's CDR3 is CAWGTGGPYEQYF. CDR3 coding DNA: TGTGCCTGGGGGACAGGGGGACCCTACGAGCAGTACTTC. Full variable domain (missing parts from reference TRBV30 and TRBJ2-7): SQTIHQWPATLVQPVGSPLSLECTVEGTSNPNLYWYRQAAGRGLQLLFYSVGIGQISSEVPQNLSASRPQDRQFILSSKKLLLSDSGFYLCAWGTGGPYEQYFGPGTRLTVT.

In this sample, this clone turned up many times. The CDR3 ends on some other residue instead of the conserved phenylalanine or tryptophan, so this is likely a read error. The rearrangement uses TRBV11-1 and TRBJ2-7, with D maybe TRBD2 (6 bases). Trimming removed 5 bases from V and 1 base from J, with 18 bases in between. The CDR3 consists of 16 residues. Germline V gene lookup returns CDR1 SGHAT and CDR2 FQDESV (reference sequence). The CDR3 protein is CASSRLEAGGSYEQYL. Here the CDR3 DNA reads TGTGCCAGCAGCCGCTTAGAGGCTGGGGGGTCCTACGAGCAGTACCTC.

Ten or more counts support this clone. The V call is TRBV5-4, the J call TRBJ1-2, with D possibly matching TRBD1 (6 bases). V lost 6 bases and J 3 bases, leaving 18 bases between the germline ends. The germline CDR1 and CDR2 sequences are SGHNT and YYREEE (reference sequence). This CDR3 contains 15 residues. The CDR3 spells CASTPGAGEDYGYTF. The CDR3 nucleotides read TGTGCCAGCACCCCCGGGGCAGGGGAAGACTATGGCTACACCTTC.

This sequence joins TRBV12-3 or TRBV12-4 and TRBJ2-7; weak D call: TRBD2 (5 bases). The CDR3 covers 11 residues. Trimming removed 4 bases at V and 7 bases at J, with 8 bases between. The CDR3: CASSSPGEQYF. The CDR3 coding sequence is TGTGCCAGCAGTTCGCCGGGGGAGCAGTACTTC.

This clone was observed at least ten times. V gene TRBV6-5 combines with J gene TRBJ2-2; no reliable D call. CDR1 MNHEY and CDR2 SVGAGI come from the germline V gene. Trimming left V 0 bases short and J 8 bases short, with 10 bases between. The CDR3 runs to 14 residues. In DNA form, the CDR3 reads TGTGCCAGCAGTTACTCGGAACCCTCTGGGGAGCTGTTTTTT. Its protein product is CASSYSEPSGELFF.

V gene TRBV12-3 or TRBV12-4 combines with J gene TRBJ2-5, with D unresolved. Trimming cost V 3 bases and J 1 base, with 15 bases left between them. The length of the CDR3 is 16 residues. CDR3 sequence reads: CASSFAAELFQETQYF. Here the CDR3 DNA reads TGTGCCAGCAGTTTCGCGGCGGAACTATTCCAAGAGACCCAGTACTTC.

This clone has at least ten counts. Here the CDR3 DNA reads TGTGCCAGCATTGCGACTAGCGGGGGTTTGGAGACCCAGTACTTC. This translates into CASIATSGGLETQYF. V gene TRBV6-1 combines with J gene TRBJ2-5, with 12 positions matching TRBD2. Germline values: CDR1 MNHNS, CDR2 SASEGT. With V trimmed by 7 bases and J by 5 bases, 8 bases remained unmatched. The CDR3 has 15 amino acids.

This clone was recorded many times. This chain links TRBV4-3 with TRBJ2-7; D remains unclear. Trimming took 1 base from V and 0 from J, leaving 13 bases between them. Germline assignment: CDR1 LGHNA and CDR2 YSLEER. This CDR3 is 16 amino acids long. The CDR3 sequence: CASSQGGVLSSYEQYF. CDR3 sequence (DNA): TGCGCCAGCAGCCAAGGTGGGGTTTTGAGCTCCTACGAGCAGTACTTC.

The chain couples TRBV6-1 to TRBJ2-6; a possible D gene is TRBD1 (5 bases). V gave up 3 bases and J gave up 7 bases, with 13 bases separating them. CDR3 length: 15 amino acids. Germline CDR1 MNHNS, CDR2 SASEGT. This chain's CDR3 is CASSETDSCANVLTF. The DNA of the CDR3 is TGTGCCAGCAGTGAGACAGACTCTTGTGCCAACGTCCTGACTTTC.

On this clone itself: A read error is possible here, since a much larger clone lies one base away. DNA for the CDR3: TGTGCCAGCAGCTCGTCTGGGGGGTCCGCGGCTAGCGGGAACTACAATGAGCATTTCTTC. This codes for CASSSSGGSAASGNYNEHFF. The chain uses TRBV11-2 and TRBJ2-1, with TRBD2 matching over 9 bases. Germline V CDR1 and CDR2: SGHAT, FQNNGV. The CDR3 is 20 residues long.

At least ten counts were recorded for this clone. J is TRBJ2-7 and V is TRBV9; 7 nucleotides agree with TRBD1. V dropped 4 bases and J dropped 0; count of bases not matched to a gene: 7. CDR1 is SGDLS, CDR2 YYNGEE, per germline. The CDR3 has 15 amino acids. CDR3 nucleotide sequence: TGTGCCAGCAGCCCGCGACAGGGTTACTCCTACGAGCAGTACTTC. Amino acid sequence: CASSPRQGYSYEQYF. The full variable domain, completed using reference TRBV9 and TRBJ2-7, is DSGVTQTPKHLITATGQRVTLRCSPRSGDLSVYWYQQSLDQGLQFLIQYYNGEERAKGNILERFSAQQFPDLHSELNLSSLELGDSALYFCASSPRQGYSYEQYFGPGTRLTVT.

The sample holds many counts of this clone. The chain joins TRBV6-2 or TRBV6-3 to TRBJ2-1; D tentatively reads TRBD1 or TRBD2 (5 bases each). Germline V gene data show CDR1 as MNHEY and CDR2 as SVGEGT. The ends were cut back, 5 bases at V and 10 bases at J, with 15 bases in the middle. The CDR3 loop spans 13 amino acids. The DNA of the CDR3 is TGTGCCAGCAGTCCTCTGGGGCGGAGGGAGCAGTTCTTC. Translated: CASSPLGRREQFF.

The chain has TRBV3-1 and TRBJ2-1; no firm D call. The CDR3 length is 14 residues. Germline CDR1 and CDR2: LGHDT and YNNKEL (reference sequence). Trimming cost V 3 bases and J 2 bases, with 8 bases left between them. DNA of the CDR3: TGTGCCAGCAGCCAGGCGGCGGCCTACAATGAGCAGTTCTTC. Translation gives CASSQAAAYNEQFF.

This clone has at least ten counts. This CDR3 is also generated by other DNA sequences in the sample. This chain uses TRBV6-6 with TRBJ2-3, with D maybe TRBD2 (6 bases). CDR1 and CDR2 from the germline V gene are MNHNY and SVGAGI (reference sequence). Between the trimmed V and J ends, which lost 2 bases and 3 bases, there was a span of 12 bases. CDR3 length equals 15 residues. Here the CDR3 DNA reads TGTGCCAGCAGTTACCGGGCGGGGCTTACAGATACGCAGTATTTT. This sequence encodes CASSYRAGLTDTQYF.

Many counts were recorded for this clone. The genes are TRBV3-1 and TRBJ2-1; 9 bases agree with TRBD2. V gave up 5 bases and J gave up 8 bases; unmatched junction bases: 4. Germline loops: CDR1 LGHDT, CDR2 YNNKEL (reference sequence). This CDR3 region has 13 residues. The CDR3 region is CASSGLARDEQFF. The DNA for the CDR3 is TGTGCCAGCAGCGGACTAGCGCGCGATGAGCAGTTCTTC.

Sample share makes this clone medium-sized (0.01 to 0.1%). The chain links TRBV27 to TRBJ1-5; a possible D gene is TRBD1 (6 bases). The length of the CDR3 is 15 residues. The germline V gene encodes CDR1 MNHEY and CDR2 SMNVEV (reference sequence). V lost 5 bases and J 2 bases, leaving 13 bases between the germline ends. The DNA for the CDR3 is TGTGCCAGCAGTCCCCAGGGGTTTGGCAATCAGCCCCAGCATTTT. Residues: CASSPQGFGNQPQHF.